The T cell receptor (beta chain) under discussion was sequenced for a study of shared clonotypes between healthy human individuals. Study-level information: Participating donors consisted of a couple of women and a few men aged 18 to 49.

The count of this clone is one. Its antigen is not identified. Study-wide findings and caveats: Naive subsets usually exceeded memory subsets in estimated richness.

This CDR3 is built from 13 residues. V shed 3 bases and J shed 6 bases, with 11 bases lying between them. Germline CDR1 and CDR2: ENHRY and SYGVKD. It was at deep level that the assay was run. Generated by immunoSEQ multiplex PCR, the TCRdb table keeps only in-frame clones and is missing some. Altogether under 1,100,000 clones are present, 75% to 80% being singletons, with the ten largest covering 0.6% to 0.7%. A CD45RA+ naive subset and a CD45RA-negative memory subset were split from CD4+ cells. Sequencing was carried out using memory CD4+ T cells from PBMCs. Subset reported: CD45RA-negative fraction. The rearrangement joins TRBV10-3 to TRBJ1-2; unclear D gene. The TCR was taken from a man younger than 35 in good health. Some clones in this sample may be carry-over from other donors' samples. CDR3 nucleotide sequence: TGTGCCATCAGTGACCCCGCCGGAAATGGCTACACCTTC. Translation: CAISDPAGNGYTF.